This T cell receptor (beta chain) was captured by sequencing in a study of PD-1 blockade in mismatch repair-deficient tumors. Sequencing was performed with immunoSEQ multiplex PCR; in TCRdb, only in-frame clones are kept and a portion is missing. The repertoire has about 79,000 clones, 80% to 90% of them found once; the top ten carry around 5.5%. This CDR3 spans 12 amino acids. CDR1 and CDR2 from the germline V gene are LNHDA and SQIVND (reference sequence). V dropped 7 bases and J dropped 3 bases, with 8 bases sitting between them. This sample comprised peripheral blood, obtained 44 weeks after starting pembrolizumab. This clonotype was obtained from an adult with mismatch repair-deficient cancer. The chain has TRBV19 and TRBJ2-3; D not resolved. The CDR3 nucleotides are TGTGCCAGTACAAGCCGGACAGATACGCAGTATTTT. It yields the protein CASTSRTDTQYF.